This entry describes one T cell receptor (beta chain). Profiling relied on immunoSEQ multiplex PCR, and the TCRdb table lists in-frame clones only, not all of them. The sample contains about 38,000 clones, roughly four fifths of which appear only once. This sample is drawn from a study of preoperative IRX-2 immunotherapy in early breast cancer. With V trimmed by 6 bases and J by 4 bases, 7 bases remained unmatched. The CDR3 has 17 residues. The treatment here: preoperative locoregional IRX-2 cytokine immunotherapy. Preoperative locoregional IRX-2 cytokine immunotherapy was tested in the phase Ib source study.

The source was lymph node tissue, collected after IRX-2 immunotherapy. This receptor was obtained from a human donor with breast cancer. The chain carries TRBV23-1 and TRBJ2-1; 15 bases are a match to TRBD2. TRBV23-1 is sorted into the ORF group, with uncertain function. The CDR3 loop is CASSHDGLAGGYNEQFF. DNA for the CDR3: TGCGCCAGCAGCCATGACGGACTAGCGGGGGGGTACAATGAGCAGTTCTTC.